This T cell receptor (beta chain) was recorded in a study of blood T cell repertoires in COVID-19. Per germline, CDR1 SNHLY and CDR2 FYNNEI. The CDR3 runs 15 residues. Trimming left V 2 bases short and J 7 bases short, with 17 bases between. Authors' methods: Reference gene primer amplification yielded estimated nucleated cell counts. The data were produced by immunoSEQ multiplex PCR, yet TCRdb's version contains in-frame clones alone and is incomplete. Clonal size and the V and J genes are those of that table, whereas D and trimming came from the DNA. The table includes 150,000 to 200,000 clones, approximately 91% detected once.

The TCR was taken from a man aged 18 to 29 with COVID-19, enrolled during active disease. This sequence joins TRBV2 and TRBJ1-2; a weak D match, TRBD1 (6 bases). Sequenced material: peripheral blood. The CDR3 sequence: CASSEWKGGMGGYTF. In DNA form, the CDR3 reads TGTGCCAGCAGTGAATGGAAAGGGGGAATGGGTGGCTACACCTTC.